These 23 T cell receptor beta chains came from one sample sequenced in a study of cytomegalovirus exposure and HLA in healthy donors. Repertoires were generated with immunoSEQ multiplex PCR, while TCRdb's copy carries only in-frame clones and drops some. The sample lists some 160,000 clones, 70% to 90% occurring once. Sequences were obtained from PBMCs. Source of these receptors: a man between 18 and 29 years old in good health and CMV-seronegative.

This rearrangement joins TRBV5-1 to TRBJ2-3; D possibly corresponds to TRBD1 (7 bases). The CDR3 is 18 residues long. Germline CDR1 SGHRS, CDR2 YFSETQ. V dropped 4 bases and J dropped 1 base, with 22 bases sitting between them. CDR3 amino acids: CASSPTGAHTGGTDTQYF. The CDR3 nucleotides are TGCGCCAGCAGCCCGACGGGGGCCCACACAGGGGGCACAGATACGCAGTATTTT.

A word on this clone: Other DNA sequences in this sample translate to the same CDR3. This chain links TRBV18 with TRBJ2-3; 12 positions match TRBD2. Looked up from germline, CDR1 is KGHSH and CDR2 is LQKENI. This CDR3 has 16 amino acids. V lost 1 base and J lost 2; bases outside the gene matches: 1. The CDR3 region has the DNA TGTGCCAGCTCACCACGACTAGCGGGGGACACAGATACGCAGTATTTT. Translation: CASSPRLAGDTDTQYF.

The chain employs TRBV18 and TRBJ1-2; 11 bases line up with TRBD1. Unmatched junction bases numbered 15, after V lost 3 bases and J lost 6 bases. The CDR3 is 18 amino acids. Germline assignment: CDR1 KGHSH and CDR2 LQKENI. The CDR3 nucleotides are TGTGCCAGCTCACCTACCCGGTTCCAGGACAGGGGGCAGAATGGCTACACCTTC. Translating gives CASSPTRFQDRGQNGYTF.

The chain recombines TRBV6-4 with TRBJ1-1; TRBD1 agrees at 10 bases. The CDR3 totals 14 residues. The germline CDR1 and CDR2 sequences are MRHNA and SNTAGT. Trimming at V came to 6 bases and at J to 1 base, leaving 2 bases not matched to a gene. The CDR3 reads CASRGQGKNTEAFF. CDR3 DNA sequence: TGTGCCAGCAGGGGACAGGGGAAGAACACTGAAGCTTTCTTT.

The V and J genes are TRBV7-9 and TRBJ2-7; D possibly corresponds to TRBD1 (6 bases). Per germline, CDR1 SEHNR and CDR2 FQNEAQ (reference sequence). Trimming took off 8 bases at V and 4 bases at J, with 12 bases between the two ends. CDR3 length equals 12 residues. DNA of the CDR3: TGTGCCAGCGGGGCCCAGGGGTACGAGCAGTACTTC. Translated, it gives CASGAQGYEQYF.

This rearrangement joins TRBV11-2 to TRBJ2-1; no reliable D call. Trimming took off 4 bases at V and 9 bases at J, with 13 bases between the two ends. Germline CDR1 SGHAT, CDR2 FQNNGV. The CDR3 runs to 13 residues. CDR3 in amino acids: CASSYGQDAEQFF. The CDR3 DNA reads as TGTGCCAGCAGCTATGGGCAGGATGCTGAGCAGTTCTTC.

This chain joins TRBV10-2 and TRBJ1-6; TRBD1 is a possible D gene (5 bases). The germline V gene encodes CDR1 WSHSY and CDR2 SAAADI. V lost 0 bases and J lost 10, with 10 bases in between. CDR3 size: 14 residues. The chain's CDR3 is CASSESEGRSPLHF. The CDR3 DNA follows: TGCGCCAGCAGTGAGTCGGAGGGGAGATCACCCCTCCACTTT.

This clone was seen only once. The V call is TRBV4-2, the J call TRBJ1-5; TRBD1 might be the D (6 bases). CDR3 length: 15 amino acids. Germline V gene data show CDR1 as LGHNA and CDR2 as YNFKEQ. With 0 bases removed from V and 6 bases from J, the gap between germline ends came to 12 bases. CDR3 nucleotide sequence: TGTGCCAGCAGCCAAGATTTGGGGGCAAGTCAGCCCCAGCATTTT. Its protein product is CASSQDLGASQPQHF.

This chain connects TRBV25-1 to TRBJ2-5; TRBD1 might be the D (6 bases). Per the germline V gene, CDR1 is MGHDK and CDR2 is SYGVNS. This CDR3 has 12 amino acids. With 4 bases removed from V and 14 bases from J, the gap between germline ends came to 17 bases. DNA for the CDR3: TGTGCCAGCAGTGGGTCGGACAGCCCCCCTTACTTC. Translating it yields CASSGSDSPPYF.

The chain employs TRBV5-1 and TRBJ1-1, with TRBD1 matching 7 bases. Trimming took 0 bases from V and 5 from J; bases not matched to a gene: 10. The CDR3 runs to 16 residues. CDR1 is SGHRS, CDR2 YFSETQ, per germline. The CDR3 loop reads CASSLAARGRMTEAFF. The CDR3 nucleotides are TGCGCCAGCAGCTTGGCCGCCAGGGGGAGAATGACTGAAGCTTTCTTT.

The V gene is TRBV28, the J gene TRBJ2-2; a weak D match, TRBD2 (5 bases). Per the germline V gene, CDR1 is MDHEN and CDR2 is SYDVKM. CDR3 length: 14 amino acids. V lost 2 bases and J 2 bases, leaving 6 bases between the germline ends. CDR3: CASSLRGNTGELFF. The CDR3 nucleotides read TGTGCCAGCAGTTTACGGGGAAACACCGGGGAGCTGTTTTTT.

The CDR3 DNA is TGCAGCGTTGAAGATCCGGGACATTTGAACACCGGGGAGCTGTTTTTT. This encodes CSVEDPGHLNTGELFF. V gene TRBV29-1 combines with J gene TRBJ2-2, with D perhaps TRBD1 (6 bases). V gave up 0 bases and J gave up 1 base, with 12 bases separating them. The CDR3 contains 16 residues. Germline CDR1 and CDR2: SQVTM and ANQGSEA.

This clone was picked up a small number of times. The CDR3 coding sequence is TGCGCCAGCAGCCAAGCCAGGGAAAGGTCACCCCTCCACTTT. Translation gives CASSQARERSPLHF. This chain uses TRBV4-1 with TRBJ1-6; weak D call: TRBD1 (5 bases). Looked up from germline, CDR1 is MGHRA and CDR2 is YSYEKL. V was pared by 1 base and J by 10 bases, with 11 bases between. CDR3 size: 14 residues.

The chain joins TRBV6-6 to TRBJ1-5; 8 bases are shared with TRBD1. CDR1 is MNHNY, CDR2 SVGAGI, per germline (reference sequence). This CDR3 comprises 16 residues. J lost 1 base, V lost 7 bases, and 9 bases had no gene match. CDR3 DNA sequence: TGTGCCAGCACCCTTTCAGGGGGCCGAAGCAATCAGCCCCAGCATTTT. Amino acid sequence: CASTLSGGRSNQPQHF.

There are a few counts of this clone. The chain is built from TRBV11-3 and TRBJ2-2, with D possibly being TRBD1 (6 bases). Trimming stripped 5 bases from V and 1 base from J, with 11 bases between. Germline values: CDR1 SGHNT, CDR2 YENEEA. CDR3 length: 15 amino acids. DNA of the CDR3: TGTGCCAGCAGCATTAGACAGGAGAACACCGGGGAGCTGTTTTTT. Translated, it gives CASSIRQENTGELFF.

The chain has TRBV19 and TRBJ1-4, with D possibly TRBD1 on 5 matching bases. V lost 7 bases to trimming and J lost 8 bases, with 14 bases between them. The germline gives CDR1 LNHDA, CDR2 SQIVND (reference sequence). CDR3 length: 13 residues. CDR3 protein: CASIDQGLEKLFF. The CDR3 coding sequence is TGTGCCAGTATCGATCAGGGATTGGAAAAACTGTTTTTT. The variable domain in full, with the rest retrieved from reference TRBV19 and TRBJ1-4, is DGGITQSPKYLFRKEGQNVTLSCEQNLNHDAMYWYRQDPGQGLRLIYYSQIVNDFQKGDIAEGYSVSREKKESFPLTVTSAQKNPTAFYLCASIDQGLEKLFFGSGTQLSVL.

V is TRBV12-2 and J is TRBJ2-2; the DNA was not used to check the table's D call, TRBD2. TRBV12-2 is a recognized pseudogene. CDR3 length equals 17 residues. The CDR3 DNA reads TGTGCAAGTCGCCCGAGAATAGCGGGGGGGCCGGCCGGGGAGCTGTTTTTT. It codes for CASRPRIAGGPAGELFF.

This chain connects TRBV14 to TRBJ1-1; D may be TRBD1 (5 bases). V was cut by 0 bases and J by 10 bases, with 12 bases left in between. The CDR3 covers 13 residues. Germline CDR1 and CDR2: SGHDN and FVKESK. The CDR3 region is CASSQDGGVRAFF. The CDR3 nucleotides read TGTGCCAGCAGCCAAGATGGGGGGGTAAGAGCTTTCTTT.

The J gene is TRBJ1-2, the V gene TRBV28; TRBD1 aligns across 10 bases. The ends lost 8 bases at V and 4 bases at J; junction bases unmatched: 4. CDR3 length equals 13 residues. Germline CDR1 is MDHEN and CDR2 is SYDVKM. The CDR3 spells CASETGGVYGYTF. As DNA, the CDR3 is TGTGCCAGCGAGACAGGGGGCGTCTATGGCTACACCTTC.

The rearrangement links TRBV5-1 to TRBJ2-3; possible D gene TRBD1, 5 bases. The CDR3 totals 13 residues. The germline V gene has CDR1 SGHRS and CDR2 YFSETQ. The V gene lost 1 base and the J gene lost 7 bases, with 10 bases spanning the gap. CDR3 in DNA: TGCGCCAGCAGCTTGAGGCAGGGAAATACGCAGTATTTT. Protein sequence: CASSLRQGNTQYF.

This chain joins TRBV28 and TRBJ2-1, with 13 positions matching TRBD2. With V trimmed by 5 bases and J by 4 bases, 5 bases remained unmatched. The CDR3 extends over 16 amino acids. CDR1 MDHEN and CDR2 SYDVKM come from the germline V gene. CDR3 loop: CASSLGTSGAYNEQFF. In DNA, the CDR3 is TGTGCCAGCAGTCTCGGGACTAGCGGGGCTTACAATGAGCAGTTCTTC.

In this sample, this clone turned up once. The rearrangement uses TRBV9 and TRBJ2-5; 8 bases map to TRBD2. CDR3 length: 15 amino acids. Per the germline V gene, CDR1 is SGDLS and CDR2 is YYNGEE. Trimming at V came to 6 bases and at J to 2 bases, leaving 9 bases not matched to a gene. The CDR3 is CASNILAEPQETQYF. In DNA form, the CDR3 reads TGTGCCAGCAATATACTAGCGGAACCACAAGAGACCCAGTACTTC.

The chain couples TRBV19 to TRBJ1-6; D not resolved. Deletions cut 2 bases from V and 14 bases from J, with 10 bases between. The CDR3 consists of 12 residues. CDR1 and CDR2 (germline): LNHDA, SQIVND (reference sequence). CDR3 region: CASSIPRSALHF. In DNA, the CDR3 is TGTGCCAGTAGTATACCCCGTTCGGCCCTCCACTTT.